This T cell receptor (beta chain) appears in the sequencing data of a study of blood T cell repertoires in COVID-19. Study-level information: PBMCs, B-cell-depleted T cells, or T cells were the source of the cDNA or gDNA that made up the material.

Germline values: CDR1 SGHTA, CDR2 FQGNSA. This CDR3 has 16 amino acids. V dropped 3 bases and J dropped 4; count of bases not matched to a gene: 8. Per the study methods: It was from reference gene primer amplification that nucleated cell counts were estimated. Sequenced by immunoSEQ multiplex PCR; TCRdb stores in-frame clones only, minus some. The V and J calls and clone size are taken from that table; D and trimming were inferred from the DNA. The sample records 200,000 to 250,000 clones, 82% being singletons. The sequence was obtained from a woman in her seventies with acute or convalescent COVID-19. The sample consisted of peripheral blood. The rearrangement links TRBV7-2 to TRBJ2-2; 7 bases line up with TRBD1. The CDR3 sequence is CASSFRQGIGTGELFF. Here the CDR3 DNA reads TGTGCCAGCAGCTTCCGACAGGGCATCGGCACCGGGGAGCTGTTTTTT.